Each of the 30 T cell receptor beta chains below was sequenced from the same sample in a study of response to subunit inactivated influenza vaccine. TCRdb re-called the RT-PCR reads through MiXCR, storing one row per CDR3 protein. This sample yields hundreds of thousands of distinct CDR3 sequences, of which less than 20% are seen a single time; approximately 10% belongs to the top ten. Source: PBMCs from blood, taken roughly 5 days after vaccination. These receptors came from a man aged 50-60 years who received an inactivated influenza vaccine.

The rearrangement links TRBV10-3 to TRBJ2-7; D is possibly TRBD1 (6 bases). The germline V gene encodes CDR1 ENHRY and CDR2 SYGVKD. The V end was cut by 4 bases, the J end by 0 bases, with 7 bases between. The CDR3 is 13 residues long. CDR3 sequence: CAISGDNSYEQYF. The CDR3 coding sequence is TGTGCCATCAGTGGGGACAACTCCTACGAGCAGTACTTC.

This clonotype was counted a few times. This rearrangement joins TRBV4-1 to TRBJ1-1; the D gene is possibly TRBD1 (6 bases). V lost 5 bases and J lost 1, with 14 bases in between. Germline CDR1 MGHRA, CDR2 YSYEKL. CDR3 length equals 15 residues. CDR3 coding DNA: TGCGCCAGCAGCTCTCACCTGGACAGGAACACTGAAGCTTTCTTT. As protein: CASSSHLDRNTEAFF.

This clonotype was recorded at least ten times. The rearrangement joins TRBV7-2 to TRBJ1-1; D unclear. Germline loops: CDR1 SGHTA, CDR2 FQGNSA. This CDR3 has 14 amino acids. The ends were cut back, 3 bases at V and 2 bases at J, with 10 bases in the middle. CDR3 amino acids: CASSFGRSNTEAFF. CDR3 nucleotides: TGTGCCAGCAGCTTCGGGAGGTCTAACACTGAAGCTTTCTTT.

There are a few counts of this clonotype. This chain joins TRBV10-3 and TRBJ1-2; 11 bases map to TRBD1. CDR3 size: 14 residues. Per germline, CDR1 ENHRY and CDR2 SYGVKD. V lost 10 bases to trimming and J lost 4 bases; unmatched junction nucleotides: 8. CDR3 nucleotide sequence: TGTGCCACACACCCCGGGACAGGGGGCTATGGCTACACCTTC. Translating it yields CATHPGTGGYGYTF.

This clonotype showed up just a few times. The DNA for the CDR3 is TGTGCCAGCAGCCCTGCATCCTACGAGCAGTACTTC. Residues: CASSPASYEQYF. The rearrangement joins TRBV7-8 to TRBJ2-7; D not resolved. The CDR3 sequence is 12 residues long. The ends were cut back, 5 bases at V and 1 base at J, with 6 bases in the middle. Germline V gene data show CDR1 as SGHVS and CDR2 as FQNEAQ.

This clonotype was counted many times. The rearrangement joins TRBV7-9 to TRBJ1-4, with TRBD1 as a possible D gene (5 bases). Trimming took 0 bases from V and 10 from J, leaving 12 bases between them. This CDR3 spans 14 amino acids. Germline loops: CDR1 SEHNR, CDR2 FQNEAQ (reference sequence). CDR3 amino acids: CASSLAEAGAKLFF. Here the CDR3 DNA reads TGTGCCAGCAGCTTAGCGGAGGCCGGGGCAAAACTGTTTTTT.

The chain couples TRBV18 to TRBJ1-1; D gene unclear. Germline loops: CDR1 KGHSH, CDR2 LQKENI. The CDR3 has 16 residues. Trimming took 0 bases from V and 0 from J, leaving 11 bases between them. The CDR3 sequence: CASSPPTGGMNTEAFF. For the CDR3, the DNA is TGTGCCAGCTCACCACCCACCGGCGGCATGAACACTGAAGCTTTCTTT.

This clonotype showed up just once. The chain couples TRBV19 to TRBJ2-7, with D uncertain. The V end lost 3 bases, the J end lost 5 bases, and 14 bases lay between the germline ends. Germline V gene lookup returns CDR1 LNHDA and CDR2 SQIVND (reference sequence). CDR3 length equals 14 residues. As DNA, the CDR3 is TGTGCCAGTAGTATGTGGGGTAAACGGGACGAGCAGTACTTC. It codes for CASSMWGKRDEQYF. Using reference TRBV19 and TRBJ2-7 for the parts outside the CDR3, the full variable domain is DGGITQSPKYLFRKEGQNVTLSCEQNLNHDAMYWYRQDPGQGLRLIYYSQIVNDFQKGDIAEGYSVSREKKESFPLTVTSAQKNPTAFYLCASSMWGKRDEQYFGPGTRLTVT.

The rearrangement uses TRBV12-3 or TRBV12-4 and TRBJ1-2; 10 nucleotides match TRBD1. The J segment lost 5 bases and the V segment lost 4 bases, leaving 7 bases of the junction unmatched. The CDR3 extends over 15 amino acids. The CDR3, as DNA: TGTGCCAGCAGTTCAGGGACAGGGGTACGGTATGGCTACACCTTC. Translated, it gives CASSSGTGVRYGYTF.

The chain uses TRBV6-2 or TRBV6-3 and TRBJ2-1; 10 bases agree with TRBD2. The germline gives CDR1 MNHEY, CDR2 SVGEGT. The V gene end was trimmed by 5 bases and the J gene end by 6 bases; junction bases not matched to a gene: 4. This CDR3 spans 14 amino acids. CDR3 residues: CASSGLAEGNEQFF. The CDR3 region has the DNA TGTGCCAGCAGTGGACTAGCGGAGGGCAATGAGCAGTTCTTC.

The chain recombines TRBV7-8 with TRBJ2-5; perhaps TRBD2 as D (6 bases). V lost 5 bases, J lost 5 bases, and 18 bases lay in between. The CDR3 has 15 residues. Germline CDR1 is SGHVS and CDR2 is FQNEAQ. CDR3 sequence reads: CASSPARSGAETQYF. The CDR3 DNA follows: TGTGCCAGCAGCCCCGCAAGATCGGGAGCGGAGACCCAGTACTTC.

In this sample, this clonotype turned up a few times. The rearrangement links TRBV20-1 to TRBJ2-1; 11 nucleotides match TRBD2. V shed 7 bases, J shed 7 bases, and the junction held 12 bases outside the gene matches. CDR1 is DFQATT, CDR2 SNEGSKA, per germline (reference sequence). The CDR3 length is 15 residues. For the CDR3, the DNA is TGCAGTGTCCCACCCTTAGCGGGGGGGCGGAATGAGCAGTTCTTC. Translation gives CSVPPLAGGRNEQFF.

The chain links TRBV20-1 to TRBJ2-3; 11 bases map to TRBD2. CDR1 and CDR2 from the germline V gene are DFQATT and SNEGSKA (reference sequence). After removal of 1 base from V and 3 bases from J, the junction contained 12 bases not matched to a gene. The CDR3 contains 18 residues. This chain's CDR3 is CSARATLAGAYRTDTQYF. The CDR3 nucleotides are TGCAGTGCTAGAGCCACACTAGCGGGAGCGTATAGGACAGATACGCAGTATTTT.

The rearrangement joins TRBV5-1 to TRBJ2-1, with 9 bases identical to TRBD2. The trim removed 0 bases at V and 6 bases at J, leaving 7 bases unmatched. The CDR3 consists of 16 residues. Per germline, CDR1 SGHRS and CDR2 YFSETQ. The CDR3 here is CASSLALAGGPNEQFF. The CDR3 coding sequence is TGCGCCAGCAGCTTGGCCTTGGCGGGAGGGCCCAATGAGCAGTTCTTC.

The chain is built from TRBV5-1 and TRBJ2-5; TRBD2 might be the D (6 bases). Germline-derived CDR1 and CDR2 are SGHRS and YFSETQ. The CDR3 is made up of 15 amino acids. Trimming cost V 0 bases and J 5 bases, with 14 bases left between them. CDR3 DNA: TGCGCCAGCAGCTTGGCTGGGGGGAAACAGGAGACCCAGTACTTC. It specifies CASSLAGGKQETQYF. The variable domain in full, completed from reference TRBV5-1 and TRBJ2-5, reads KAGVTQTPRYLIKTRGQQVTLSCSPISGHRSVSWYQQTPGQGLQFLFEYFSETQRNKGNFPGRFSGRQFSNSRSEMNVSTLELGDSALYLCASSLAGGKQETQYFGPGTRLLVL.

The J gene is TRBJ2-7, the V gene TRBV10-3, with D unresolved. This CDR3 spans 14 amino acids. V was pared by 0 bases and J by 3 bases, with 9 bases between. Germline-derived CDR1 and CDR2 are ENHRY and SYGVKD. Written as DNA, the CDR3 is TGTGCCATCAGTGAGTCGAACGGGTACTACGAGCAGTACTTC. This encodes CAISESNGYYEQYF.

The chain recombines TRBV24-1 with TRBJ2-3; 12 bases match TRBD2. CDR1 and CDR2 (germline): KGHDR, SFDVKD. The CDR3 runs to 15 residues. The junction had 5 bases not matched to a gene; V was cut back by 6 bases and J by 5 bases. CDR3 nucleotides: TGTGCCACCAGTATTCAGGGACTAGCGGGAGATACGCAGTATTTT. This encodes CATSIQGLAGDTQYF.

The V call is TRBV24-1, the J call TRBJ2-2, with unresolved D. CDR3 length: 13 amino acids. The V gene lost 5 bases and the J gene lost 5 bases, with 8 bases spanning the gap. Germline-derived CDR1 and CDR2 are KGHDR and SFDVKD. CDR3 DNA: TGTGCCACCAGTGCCAGCCTAACCGGGGAGCTGTTTTTT. This translates into CATSASLTGELFF.

V is TRBV9 and J is TRBJ2-3; no clear D. This CDR3 comprises 14 residues. Germline V gene lookup returns CDR1 SGDLS and CDR2 YYNGEE. V lost 3 bases to trimming and J lost 4 bases, with 12 bases between them. In nucleotides, the CDR3 is TGTGCCAGCAGCGGGACCCCTTCTCCAGATACGCAGTATTTT. Its translation: CASSGTPSPDTQYF.

The rearrangement joins TRBV5-6 to TRBJ2-5, with D possibly TRBD2 on 6 matching bases. Germline CDR1 and CDR2: SGHDT and YYEEEE. The CDR3 is 14 amino acids. V shed 1 base and J shed 2 bases, with 9 bases lying between them. CDR3 sequence reads: CASSLLARQETQYF. For the CDR3, the DNA is TGTGCCAGCAGCTTGCTAGCGCGACAAGAGACCCAGTACTTC.

The V and J genes are TRBV5-5 and TRBJ1-1; D is unresolved. V lost 0 bases and J 3 bases, leaving 6 bases between the germline ends. CDR3 length: 13 amino acids. Per germline, CDR1 SGHKS and CDR2 YYEKEE (reference sequence). Here the CDR3 reads CASSLAEYTEAFF. For the CDR3, the DNA is TGTGCCAGCAGCTTGGCGGAGTACACTGAAGCTTTCTTT.

The chain recombines TRBV6-2 or TRBV6-3 with TRBJ2-3; weak D call: TRBD1 (6 bases). Germline lookup yields CDR1 MNHEY and CDR2 SVGEGT. Trimming removed 1 base at V and 9 bases at J, with 20 bases between. This CDR3 region has 16 residues. CDR3 nucleotides: TGTGCCAGCAGTTACTTAGGGCAGGGGCAGAGGAGGACGCAGTATTTT. Protein product: CASSYLGQGQRRTQYF.

J is TRBJ2-7 and V is TRBV7-3; D possibly corresponds to TRBD2 (6 bases). The CDR3 contains 15 residues. Germline V CDR1 and CDR2: SGHTA, FQGTGA. The V end was cut by 2 bases, the J end by 3 bases, with 14 bases between. CDR3 in DNA: TGTGCCAGCAGCTTAGTGGCGGGGCCTCTCTACGAGCAGTACTTC. This translates into CASSLVAGPLYEQYF.

This clonotype has a handful of counts. The genes are TRBV27 and TRBJ2-3; 9 bases line up with TRBD2. Unmatched junction bases numbered 10, after V lost 4 bases and J lost 2 bases. CDR3 size: 17 residues. CDR1 and CDR2 from the germline V gene are MNHEY and SMNVEV (reference sequence). Here the CDR3 DNA reads TGTGCCAGCAGTTCCAGGGCTAGCGGGGTTCTCACAGATACGCAGTATTTT. The encoded protein is CASSSRASGVLTDTQYF.

Only a few counts were recorded for this clonotype. The J gene is TRBJ2-5, the V gene TRBV20-1; no reliable D call. Germline V CDR1 and CDR2: DFQATT, SNEGSKA (reference sequence). The CDR3 has 12 amino acids. V shed 6 bases and J shed 4 bases, with 12 bases lying between them. In DNA form, the CDR3 reads TGCAGTGCCCCCCCGGCGTCAGAGACCCAGTACTTC. This gives the protein CSAPPASETQYF.

This rearrangement joins TRBV20-1 to TRBJ2-6, with a weak D call TRBD1 (6 bases). Germline CDR1 and CDR2: DFQATT and SNEGSKA (reference sequence). The CDR3 length is 16 residues. V dropped 1 base and J dropped 2 bases, with 12 bases sitting between them. The CDR3 protein is CSARVRGTPGANVLTF. The CDR3 region has the DNA TGCAGTGCTAGAGTTAGGGGGACGCCTGGGGCCAACGTCCTGACTTTC.

The chain has TRBV20-1 and TRBJ1-1; no reliable D call. The length of the CDR3 is 13 residues. Deletions cut 7 bases from V and 4 bases from J, with 16 bases between. The V gene's germline CDR1 is DFQATT and CDR2 SNEGSKA (reference sequence). CDR3 coding DNA: TGCAGTGAGGGTGGCTTCCGGAGCACTGAAGCTTTCTTT. Its translation: CSEGGFRSTEAFF.

The rearrangement links TRBV7-2 to TRBJ2-7; 7 bases match TRBD1. Germline V gene sequence: CDR1 SGHTA, CDR2 FQGNSA. V lost 5 bases, J lost 2 bases, and 6 bases stayed unmatched. The CDR3 sequence is 14 residues long. In DNA form, the CDR3 reads TGTGCCAGCAGCATTGACAGGGTTCCCTACGAGCAGTACTTC. Protein sequence: CASSIDRVPYEQYF.

This clonotype was seen ten or more times. The chain links TRBV7-2 to TRBJ1-4, with D possibly TRBD1 on 5 matching bases. V was pared by 5 bases and J by 7 bases, with 14 bases between. The germline V gene has CDR1 SGHTA and CDR2 FQGNSA. CDR3 length: 14 residues. CDR3 loop: CASSPPGRSEKLFF. CDR3 sequence (DNA): TGTGCCAGCAGCCCACCGGGACGAAGTGAAAAACTGTTTTTT.

V and J are TRBV10-3 and TRBJ2-5; D remains ambiguous. Between the trimmed V and J ends, which lost 0 bases and 0 bases, there was a span of 5 bases. The CDR3 is made up of 14 amino acids. The V gene's germline CDR1 is ENHRY and CDR2 SYGVKD. CDR3 nucleotides: TGTGCCATCAGTGAGTCGACATACCAAGAGACCCAGTACTTC. Translating gives CAISESTYQETQYF.